Here is one T cell receptor beta chain with its context. In the original processing: Nucleated cell number was recorded as an estimate derived from reference gene primer amplification. TCRdb's copy holds only in-frame clones and misses some; the assay was immunoSEQ multiplex PCR. V and J calls and clone size are as listed in that table; D and trimming were resolved from the DNA. The data contain roughly 220,000 clones, around 87% of them seen just once; the ten biggest clones take up roughly a tenth. The data were taken from a study of blood T cell repertoires in COVID-19. The sequenced sample consisted of peripheral blood. The receptor was derived from a woman aged 50 to 60 with COVID-19, enrolled during active disease.

The CDR3 sequence is CASSLRPGGSEQYF. The CDR3 nucleotides are TGTGCCAGCAGCTTGAGGCCCGGCGGGTCCGAGCAGTACTTC. The chain employs TRBV5-5 and TRBJ2-7; D perhaps matches TRBD2 (5 bases). V dropped 1 base and J dropped 6 bases, with 14 bases sitting between them. CDR1 is SGHKS and CDR2 is YYEKEE in the germline V gene (reference sequence). This CDR3 region has 14 residues.